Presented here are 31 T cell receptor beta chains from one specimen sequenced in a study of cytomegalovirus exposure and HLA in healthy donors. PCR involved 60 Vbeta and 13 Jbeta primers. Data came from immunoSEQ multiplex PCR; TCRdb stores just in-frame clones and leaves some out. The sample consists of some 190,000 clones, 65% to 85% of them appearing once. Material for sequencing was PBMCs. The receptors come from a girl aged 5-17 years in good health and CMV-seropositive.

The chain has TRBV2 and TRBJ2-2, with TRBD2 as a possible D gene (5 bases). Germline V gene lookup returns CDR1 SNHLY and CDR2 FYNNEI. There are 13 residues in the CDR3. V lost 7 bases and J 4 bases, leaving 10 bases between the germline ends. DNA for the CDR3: TGTGCCAGCAACCGGGATGGCACCGGGGAGCTGTTTTTT. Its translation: CASNRDGTGELFF.

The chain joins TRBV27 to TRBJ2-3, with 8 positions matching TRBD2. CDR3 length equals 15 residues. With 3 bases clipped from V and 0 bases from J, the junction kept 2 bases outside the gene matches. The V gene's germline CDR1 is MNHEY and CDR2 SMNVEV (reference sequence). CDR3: CASSLRGESTDTQYF. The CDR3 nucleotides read TGTGCCAGCAGTTTGCGGGGGGAGAGCACAGATACGCAGTATTTT.

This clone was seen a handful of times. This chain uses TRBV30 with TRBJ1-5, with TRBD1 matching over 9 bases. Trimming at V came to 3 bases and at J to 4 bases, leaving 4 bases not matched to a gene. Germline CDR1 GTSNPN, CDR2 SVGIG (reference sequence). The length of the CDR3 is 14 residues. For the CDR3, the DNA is TGTGCCTGGAGCGAAGGGACAGGGAATCAGCCCCAGCATTTT. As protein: CAWSEGTGNQPQHF.

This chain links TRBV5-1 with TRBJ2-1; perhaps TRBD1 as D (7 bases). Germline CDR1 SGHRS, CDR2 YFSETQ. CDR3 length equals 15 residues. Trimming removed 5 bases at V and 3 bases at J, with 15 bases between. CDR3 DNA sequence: TGCGCCAGCAGTTCCAGGGGGGTGGGCTACAATGAGCAGTTCTTC. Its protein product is CASSSRGVGYNEQFF. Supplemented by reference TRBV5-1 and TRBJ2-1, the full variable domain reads KAGVTQTPRYLIKTRGQQVTLSCSPISGHRSVSWYQQTPGQGLQFLFEYFSETQRNKGNFPGRFSGRQFSNSRSEMNVSTLELGDSALYLCASSSRGVGYNEQFFGPGTRLTVL.

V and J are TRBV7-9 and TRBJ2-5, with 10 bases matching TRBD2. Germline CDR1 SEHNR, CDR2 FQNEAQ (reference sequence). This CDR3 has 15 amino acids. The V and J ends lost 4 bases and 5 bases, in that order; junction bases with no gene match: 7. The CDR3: CASSYLAGGWETQYF. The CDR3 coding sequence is TGTGCCAGCAGCTACTTAGCGGGAGGTTGGGAGACCCAGTACTTC.

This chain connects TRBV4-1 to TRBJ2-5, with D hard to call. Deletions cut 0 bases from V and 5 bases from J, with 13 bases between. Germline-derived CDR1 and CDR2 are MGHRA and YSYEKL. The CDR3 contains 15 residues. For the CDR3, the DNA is TGCGCCAGCAGCCAAGATTGGCTAGATCGGGAGACCCAGTACTTC. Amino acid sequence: CASSQDWLDRETQYF.

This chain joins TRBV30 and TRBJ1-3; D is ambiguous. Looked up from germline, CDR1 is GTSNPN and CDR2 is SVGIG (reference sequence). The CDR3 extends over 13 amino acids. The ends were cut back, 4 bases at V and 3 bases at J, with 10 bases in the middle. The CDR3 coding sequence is TGTGCCTGGAACACCGGGTTTGGAAACACCATATATTTT. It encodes CAWNTGFGNTIYF.

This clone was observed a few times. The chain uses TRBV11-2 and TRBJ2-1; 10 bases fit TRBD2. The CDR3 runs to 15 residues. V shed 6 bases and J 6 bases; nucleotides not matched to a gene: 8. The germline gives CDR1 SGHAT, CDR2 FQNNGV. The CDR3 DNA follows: TGTGCCAGCAGGGGGCTAGCGGGGGTAGCCAATGAGCAGTTCTTC. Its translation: CASRGLAGVANEQFF.

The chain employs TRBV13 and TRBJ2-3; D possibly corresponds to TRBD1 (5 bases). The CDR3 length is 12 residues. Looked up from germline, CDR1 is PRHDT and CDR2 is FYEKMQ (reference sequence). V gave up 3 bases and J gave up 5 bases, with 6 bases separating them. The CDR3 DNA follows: TGTGCCAGCAGCTTTAGGGGAGATACGCAGTATTTT. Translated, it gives CASSFRGDTQYF.

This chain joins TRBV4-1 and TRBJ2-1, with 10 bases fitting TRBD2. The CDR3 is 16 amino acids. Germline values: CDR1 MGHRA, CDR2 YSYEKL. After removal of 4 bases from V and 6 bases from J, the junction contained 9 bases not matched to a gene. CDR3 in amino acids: CASSPKLAGPSNEQFF. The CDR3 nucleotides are TGCGCCAGCAGCCCCAAACTAGCGGGACCTTCCAATGAGCAGTTCTTC.

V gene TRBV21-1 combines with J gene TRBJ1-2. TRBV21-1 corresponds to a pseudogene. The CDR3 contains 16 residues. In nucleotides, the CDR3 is TGTGCCAGCAGCAAGGGAGCGGGGGCCCCTAACTATGGCTACACCTTC. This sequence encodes CASSKGAGAPNYGYTF.

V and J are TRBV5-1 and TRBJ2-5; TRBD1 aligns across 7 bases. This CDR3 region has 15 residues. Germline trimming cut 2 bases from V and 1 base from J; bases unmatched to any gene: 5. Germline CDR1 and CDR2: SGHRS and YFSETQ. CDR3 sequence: CASSFGTATQETQYF. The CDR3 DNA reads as TGCGCCAGCAGCTTTGGGACAGCCACCCAAGAGACCCAGTACTTC.

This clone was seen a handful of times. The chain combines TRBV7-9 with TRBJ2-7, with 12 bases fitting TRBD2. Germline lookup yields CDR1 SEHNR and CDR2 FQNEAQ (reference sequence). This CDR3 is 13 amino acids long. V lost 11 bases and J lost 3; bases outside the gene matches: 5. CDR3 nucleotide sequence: TGTGCCGGATCACTAGCGGGAGGCTACGAGCAGTACTTC. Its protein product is CAGSLAGGYEQYF.

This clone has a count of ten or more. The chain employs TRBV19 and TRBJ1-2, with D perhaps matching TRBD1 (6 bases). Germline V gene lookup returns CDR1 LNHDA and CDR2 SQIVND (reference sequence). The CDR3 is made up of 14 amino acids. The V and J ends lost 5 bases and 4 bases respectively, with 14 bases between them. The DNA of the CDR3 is TGTGCCAGTAGTCCTAGGGGGATGAGCTATGGCTACACCTTC. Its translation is CASSPRGMSYGYTF.

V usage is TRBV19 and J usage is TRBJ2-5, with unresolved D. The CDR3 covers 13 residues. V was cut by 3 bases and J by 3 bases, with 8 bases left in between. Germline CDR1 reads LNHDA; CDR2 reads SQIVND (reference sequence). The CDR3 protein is CASSMAGKETQYF. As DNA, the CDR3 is TGTGCCAGTAGTATGGCAGGAAAAGAGACCCAGTACTTC. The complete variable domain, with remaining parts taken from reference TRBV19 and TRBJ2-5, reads DGGITQSPKYLFRKEGQNVTLSCEQNLNHDAMYWYRQDPGQGLRLIYYSQIVNDFQKGDIAEGYSVSREKKESFPLTVTSAQKNPTAFYLCASSMAGKETQYFGPGTRLLVL.

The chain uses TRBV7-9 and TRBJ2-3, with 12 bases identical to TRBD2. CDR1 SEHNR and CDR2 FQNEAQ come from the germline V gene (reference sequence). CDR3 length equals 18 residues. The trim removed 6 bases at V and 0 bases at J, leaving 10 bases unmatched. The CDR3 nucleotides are TGTGCCAGCAGTCCGCTAGCGGGAGGGCCTTTTAGCACAGATACGCAGTATTTT. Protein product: CASSPLAGGPFSTDTQYF.

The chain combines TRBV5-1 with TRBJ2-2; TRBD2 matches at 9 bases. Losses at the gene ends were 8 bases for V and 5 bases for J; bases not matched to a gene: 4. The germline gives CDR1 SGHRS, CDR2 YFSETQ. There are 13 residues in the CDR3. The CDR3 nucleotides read TGCGCCAGTTATAGCGGGAGAACCGGGGAGCTGTTTTTT. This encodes CASYSGRTGELFF.

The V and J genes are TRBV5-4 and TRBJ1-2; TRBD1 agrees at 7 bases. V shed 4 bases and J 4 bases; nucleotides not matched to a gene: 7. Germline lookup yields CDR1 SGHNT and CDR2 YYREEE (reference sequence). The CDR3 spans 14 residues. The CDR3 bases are TGTGCCAGCAGCGATGGACAGGTCCTCTATGGCTACACCTTC. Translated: CASSDGQVLYGYTF.

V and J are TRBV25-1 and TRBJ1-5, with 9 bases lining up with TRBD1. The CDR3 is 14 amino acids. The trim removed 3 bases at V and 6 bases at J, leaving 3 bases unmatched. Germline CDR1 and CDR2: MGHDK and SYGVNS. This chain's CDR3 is CASSDWTGAQPQHF. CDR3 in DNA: TGTGCCAGCAGTGATTGGACAGGGGCTCAGCCCCAGCATTTT. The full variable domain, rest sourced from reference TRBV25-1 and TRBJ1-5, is EADIYQTPRYLVIGTGKKITLECSQTMGHDKMYWYQQDPGMELHLIHYSYGVNSTEKGDLSSESTVSRIRTEHFPLTLESARPSHTSQYLCASSDWTGAQPQHFGDGTRLSIL.

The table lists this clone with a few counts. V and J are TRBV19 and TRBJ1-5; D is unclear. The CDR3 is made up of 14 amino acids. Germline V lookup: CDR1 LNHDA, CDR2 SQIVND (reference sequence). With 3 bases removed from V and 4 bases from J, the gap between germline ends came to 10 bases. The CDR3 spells CASSIWAVNQPQHF. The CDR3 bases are TGTGCCAGTAGTATTTGGGCAGTAAATCAGCCCCAGCATTTT. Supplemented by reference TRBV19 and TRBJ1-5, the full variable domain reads DGGITQSPKYLFRKEGQNVTLSCEQNLNHDAMYWYRQDPGQGLRLIYYSQIVNDFQKGDIAEGYSVSREKKESFPLTVTSAQKNPTAFYLCASSIWAVNQPQHFGDGTRLSIL.

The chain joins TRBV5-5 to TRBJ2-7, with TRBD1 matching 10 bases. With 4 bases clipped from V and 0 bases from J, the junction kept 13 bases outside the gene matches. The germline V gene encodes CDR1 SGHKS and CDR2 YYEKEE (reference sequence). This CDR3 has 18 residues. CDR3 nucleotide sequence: TGTGCCAGCAGCGCCTTAGTTGGGACAGGGGTAAGCTCCTACGAGCAGTACTTC. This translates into CASSALVGTGVSSYEQYF.

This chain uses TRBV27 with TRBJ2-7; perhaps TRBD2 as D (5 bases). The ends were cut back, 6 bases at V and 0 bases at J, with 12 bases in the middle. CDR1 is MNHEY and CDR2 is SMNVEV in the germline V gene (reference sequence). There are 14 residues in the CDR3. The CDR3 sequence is CASRDFQSSYEQYF. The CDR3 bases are TGTGCCAGCAGGGACTTCCAGAGCTCCTACGAGCAGTACTTC.

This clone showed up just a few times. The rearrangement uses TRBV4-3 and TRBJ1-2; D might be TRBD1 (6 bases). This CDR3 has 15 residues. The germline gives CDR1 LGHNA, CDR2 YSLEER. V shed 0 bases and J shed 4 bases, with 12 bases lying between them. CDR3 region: CASSQEGRGGYGYTF. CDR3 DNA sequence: TGCGCCAGCAGCCAAGAGGGCAGGGGCGGCTATGGCTACACCTTC.

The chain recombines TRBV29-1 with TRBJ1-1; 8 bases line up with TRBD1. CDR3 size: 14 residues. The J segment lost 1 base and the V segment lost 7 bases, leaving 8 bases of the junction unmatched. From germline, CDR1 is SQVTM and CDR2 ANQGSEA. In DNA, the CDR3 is TGCAGCGCAGGACAGGGAGCATGGAACACTGAAGCTTTCTTT. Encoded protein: CSAGQGAWNTEAFF.

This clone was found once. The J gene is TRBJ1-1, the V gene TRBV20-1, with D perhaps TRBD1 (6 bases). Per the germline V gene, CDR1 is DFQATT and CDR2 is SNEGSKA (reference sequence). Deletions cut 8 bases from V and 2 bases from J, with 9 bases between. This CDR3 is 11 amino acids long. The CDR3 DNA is TGCAGTTCCAGGGGTAACACTGAAGCTTTCTTT. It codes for CSSRGNTEAFF.

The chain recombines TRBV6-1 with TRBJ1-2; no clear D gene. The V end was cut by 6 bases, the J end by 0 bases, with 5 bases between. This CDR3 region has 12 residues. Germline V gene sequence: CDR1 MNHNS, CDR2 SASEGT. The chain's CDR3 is CASSTANYGYTF. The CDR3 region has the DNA TGTGCCAGCAGCACAGCTAACTATGGCTACACCTTC.

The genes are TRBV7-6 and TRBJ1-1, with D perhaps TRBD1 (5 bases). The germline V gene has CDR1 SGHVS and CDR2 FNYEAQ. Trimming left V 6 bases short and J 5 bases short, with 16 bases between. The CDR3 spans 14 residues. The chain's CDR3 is CASRPRQPGTEAFF. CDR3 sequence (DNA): TGTGCCAGCAGACCTAGACAGCCCGGGACTGAAGCTTTCTTT.

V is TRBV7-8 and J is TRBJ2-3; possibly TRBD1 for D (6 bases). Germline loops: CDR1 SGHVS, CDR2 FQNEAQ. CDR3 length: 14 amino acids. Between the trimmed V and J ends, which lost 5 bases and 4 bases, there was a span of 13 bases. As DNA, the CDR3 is TGTGCCAGCAGCCTGGGACATCCCCCAGATACGCAGTATTTT. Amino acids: CASSLGHPPDTQYF.

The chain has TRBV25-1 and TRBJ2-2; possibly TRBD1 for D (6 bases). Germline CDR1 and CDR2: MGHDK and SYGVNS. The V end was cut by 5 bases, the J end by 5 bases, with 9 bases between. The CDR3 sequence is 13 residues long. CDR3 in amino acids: CASSLQGTGELFF. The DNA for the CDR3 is TGTGCCAGCAGTCTCCAGGGGACCGGGGAGCTGTTTTTT.

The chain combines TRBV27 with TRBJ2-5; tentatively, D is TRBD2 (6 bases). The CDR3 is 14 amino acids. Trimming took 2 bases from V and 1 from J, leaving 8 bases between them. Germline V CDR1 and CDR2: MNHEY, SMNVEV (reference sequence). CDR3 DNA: TGTGCCAGCAGTTTACTTAGCGGCCAAGAGACCCAGTACTTC. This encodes CASSLLSGQETQYF.

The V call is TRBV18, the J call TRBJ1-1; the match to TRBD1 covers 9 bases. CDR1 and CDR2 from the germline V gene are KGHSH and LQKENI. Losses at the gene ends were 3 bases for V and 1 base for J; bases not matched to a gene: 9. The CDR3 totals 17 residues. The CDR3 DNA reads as TGTGCCAGCTCACCCTTAACAGGGGGCGCCGGGAACACTGAAGCTTTCTTT. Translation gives CASSPLTGGAGNTEAFF.